Reported below is one T cell receptor (beta chain). What it recognizes is unknown. Amplified TCR beta CDR3 regions derived from RNA transcripts. HTBI primers were used for first-round RT-PCR of the TCR CDR3. TCRdb reanalysed the multiplex PCR reads using MiXCR and keeps one entry per CDR3 protein. The profile shows approximately 600,000 distinct CDR3 sequences, 11% to 15% of them singletons. The sample originates from a study of T cells in Graves' hyperthyroidism and ophthalmopathy. Study results and limitations: The model predicted ophthalmopathy a median about 6.6 months before onset. Most thyroid clonotypes that were expanded above 0.001 also turned up in blood.

The diagnoses drew upon clinical symptoms, serum thyroxine and TRAb, thyroid ultrasound and orbital computed tomography. After removal of 4 bases from V and 3 bases from J, the junction contained 4 bases not matched to a gene. The CDR3 length is 14 residues. The V gene's germline CDR1 is SGDLS and CDR2 YYNGEE. This TCR came from a woman aged 25 to 39 with Graves' hyperthyroidism that later progressed to Graves' ophthalmopathy. The chain couples TRBV9 to TRBJ2-3; TRBD2 matches 8 bases. The sample taken for sequencing was blood. CDR3 region: CASSSGGWTDTQYF. The CDR3 nucleotides read TGTGCCAGCAGCTCGGGAGGGTGGACAGATACGCAGTATTTT.